A single sample is the source of the 15 T cell receptor beta chains below, sequenced in a study of T-cell reconstitution after alpha-beta-depleted transplantation in children. TCRbeta library preparation incorporated unique molecular identifiers. From the PCR reads, TCRdb called clonotypes with MiXCR, one entry per CDR3 protein. The sample has about 360,000 distinct CDR3 sequences; approximately 12% are singletons. The source material was PBMCs, sampled from the stem cell graft. All receptors derive from a human donor who donated a stem cell graft to a child with Fanconi anemia.

The CDR3 reads CASSEDGREDTQYF. CDR3 DNA: TGTGCCAGCAGTGAAGACGGACGGGAAGATACGCAGTATTTT. V is TRBV2 and J is TRBJ2-3, with D maybe TRBD2 (5 bases). V was shortened by 1 base and J by 5 bases, with 10 bases between the two germline ends. The germline V gene encodes CDR1 SNHLY and CDR2 FYNNEI. The CDR3 consists of 14 residues.

This sequence joins TRBV12-3 or TRBV12-4 and TRBJ1-3; D is undetermined. The germline V and J ends were trimmed by 5 bases and 8 bases, with 10 bases remaining between them. The CDR3 totals 12 residues. CDR3 loop: CASSPPGDTIYF. Written as DNA, the CDR3 is TGTGCCAGCAGTCCGCCCGGGGACACCATATATTTT.

This clonotype was picked up a small number of times. The rearrangement joins TRBV5-6 to TRBJ2-2; D unclear. The CDR3 consists of 12 residues. Trimming cost V 4 bases and J 8 bases, with 9 bases left between them. Germline values: CDR1 SGHDT, CDR2 YYEEEE. This CDR3 is CASSVREGELFF. CDR3 DNA: TGTGCCAGCAGCGTTAGGGAAGGGGAGCTGTTTTTT.

This clonotype appeared many times. The rearrangement uses TRBV7-9 and TRBJ2-5; D perhaps matches TRBD1 (7 bases). V dropped 5 bases and J dropped 1 base, with 11 bases sitting between them. CDR1 is SEHNR and CDR2 is FQNEAQ in the germline V gene (reference sequence). The CDR3 is 14 residues long. The CDR3 DNA follows: TGTGCCAGCAGCCAGGGGGGTTCCCAAGAGACCCAGTACTTC. It specifies CASSQGGSQETQYF.

In its sample, this clonotype was seen a few times. The chain employs TRBV20-1 and TRBJ2-5; 7 bases match TRBD1. The CDR3 loop spans 13 amino acids. The V gene's germline CDR1 is DFQATT and CDR2 SNEGSKA (reference sequence). J was trimmed by 4 bases and V by 6 bases; bases with no gene match: 8. CDR3 loop: CSAYDRVGETQYF. Written as DNA, the CDR3 is TGCAGTGCCTATGACAGGGTAGGAGAGACCCAGTACTTC.

The chain is built from TRBV18 and TRBJ2-1; 9 bases are a match to TRBD2. V lost 3 bases and J lost 0; bases outside the gene matches: 15. The CDR3 covers 20 residues. Germline values: CDR1 KGHSH, CDR2 LQKENI. The CDR3 DNA reads TGTGCCAGCTCACCTTCTCCGGGGAGCGGGGGGCTGAGCTCCTACAATGAGCAGTTCTTC. Translated, it gives CASSPSPGSGGLSSYNEQFF.

The CDR3 here is CASPFGHVNGYTF. CDR3 bases: TGTGCCAGCCCCTTTGGGCATGTGAATGGCTACACCTTC. This chain joins TRBV19 and TRBJ1-2; no reliable D call. This CDR3 has 13 amino acids. CDR1 and CDR2 (germline): LNHDA, SQIVND (reference sequence). Trimming removed 9 bases from V and 6 bases from J, with 17 bases in between. Variable domain in full (rest from reference TRBV19 and TRBJ1-2): DGGITQSPKYLFRKEGQNVTLSCEQNLNHDAMYWYRQDPGQGLRLIYYSQIVNDFQKGDIAEGYSVSREKKESFPLTVTSAQKNPTAFYLCASPFGHVNGYTFGSGTRLTVV.

This clonotype was observed a handful of times. This chain connects TRBV12-5 to TRBJ1-2; no definite D call. In germline, CDR1 is LGHNT, CDR2 FRNRAP. The CDR3 is 12 amino acids. Trimming pared 7 bases from V and 8 bases from J, leaving 14 bases between. The CDR3 DNA sequence: TGTGCTAGTGCCACTGAATACAAGGGCTACACCTTC. Amino acid sequence: CASATEYKGYTF.

CDR3 coding DNA: TGTGCCAGCAGCGTTGGTGGACTAGCGGCGGAGCAGTTCTTC. Residues: CASSVGGLAAEQFF. The V call is TRBV9, the J call TRBJ2-1; 10 positions agree with TRBD2. The CDR3 length is 14 residues. J was trimmed by 10 bases and V by 2 bases; bases with no gene match: 6. The V gene's germline CDR1 is SGDLS and CDR2 YYNGEE.

This clonotype was counted many times. The V gene is TRBV6-2 or TRBV6-3, the J gene TRBJ1-1; D is perhaps TRBD1 (5 bases). The CDR3 totals 20 residues. Trimming removed 10 bases from V and 7 bases from J, with 40 bases in between. Per the germline V gene, CDR1 is MNHEY and CDR2 is SVGEGT. The CDR3 spells CANPRGLGRSFRDQTIEAFF. The CDR3 DNA reads TGTGCCAACCCCAGAGGCTTGGGGCGTTCTTTCCGGGACCAAACTATTGAAGCTTTCTTT.

In this sample, this clonotype turned up a few times. The chain has TRBV11-3 and TRBJ1-1; a weak D match, TRBD1 (6 bases). Germline V gene data show CDR1 as SGHNT and CDR2 as YENEEA. This CDR3 comprises 14 residues. The V and J ends lost 5 bases and 8 bases respectively, with 18 bases between them. CDR3 nucleotide sequence: TGTGCCAGCAGCCTGGGGGGCAGGGATGGAGAAGCTTTCTTT. Protein: CASSLGGRDGEAFF.

This clonotype appeared many times. V usage is TRBV4-3 and J usage is TRBJ1-2; 7 bases are shared with TRBD1. The CDR3 loop spans 15 amino acids. Germline V gene data show CDR1 as LGHNA and CDR2 as YSLEER. After removal of 0 bases from V and 4 bases from J, the junction contained 5 bases not matched to a gene. The CDR3 sequence: CASSQDADRVYGYTF. The CDR3 DNA sequence: TGCGCCAGCAGCCAAGATGCAGACAGGGTCTATGGCTACACCTTC.

This clonotype was counted ten times or more. The CDR3 is CASSLSGTRSETQYF. Written as DNA, the CDR3 is TGTGCCAGCAGCTTATCCGGTACGCGATCAGAGACCCAGTACTTC. The rearrangement uses TRBV7-2 and TRBJ2-5, with D uncertain. V lost 2 bases and J lost 4, with 14 bases in between. CDR1 and CDR2 (germline): SGHTA, FQGNSA. CDR3 length: 15 residues.

This clonotype has just a few counts. The chain recombines TRBV12-3 or TRBV12-4 with TRBJ1-1; no clear D. The CDR3 contains 12 residues. The V gene lost 5 bases and the J gene lost 8 bases, with 12 bases spanning the gap. CDR3 DNA sequence: TGTGCCAGCAGTGCGGACCAAACAGAAGCTTTCTTT. Translated, it gives CASSADQTEAFF.

This sequence joins TRBV20-1 and TRBJ2-3; D unresolved. Germline loops: CDR1 DFQATT, CDR2 SNEGSKA (reference sequence). V gave up 1 base and J gave up 4 bases, with 9 bases separating them. The CDR3 contains 13 residues. The CDR3 sequence: CSARGGQPDTQYF. In nucleotides, the CDR3 is TGCAGTGCTAGAGGGGGTCAGCCAGATACGCAGTATTTT.